A selection of T cell receptor beta chains follows, all from one sample in a study of T cells in localized non-small cell lung cancer. Only in-frame clones appear in the TCRdb table, and some are missing; sequencing was by immunoSEQ multiplex PCR. The table lists some 19,000 clones, approximately 84% of them singletons. The sequences come from peripheral blood, collected before any cancer treatment. The receptor set was obtained from a man aged 40 to 69 with stage I lung adenocarcinoma. The CDR3 runs from the conserved cysteine through the conserved F or W. A D gene is named only where the DNA matches it firmly. Where a row states a size, it is once, few, many or the class of an expanded clone; other rows omit it.

D: .; size: .; length: 15; V: TRBV6-5; J: TRBJ2-7; DNA: TGTGCCAGCAGTTACTTGGAGGGCGGCTCCTACGAGCAGTACTTC; CDR3: CASSYLEGGSYEQYF
D: TRBD1; size: .; length: 16; V: TRBV28; J: TRBJ1-2; DNA: TGTGCCAGCAGTGACTCGACAGGGAGGGCGCACTATGGCTACACCTTC; CDR3: CASSDSTGRAHYGYTF
D: TRBD1; size: .; length: 13; V: TRBV6-6; J: TRBJ2-7; DNA: TGTGCCAGCAGTTATTACAGGGGTTACGAGCAGTACTTC; CDR3: CASSYYRGYEQYF
D: .; size: .; length: 15; V: TRBV5-4; J: TRBJ2-7; DNA: TGTGCCAGCAGCTCCGGACCGCTAATATCCTACGAGCAGTACTTC; CDR3: CASSSGPLISYEQYF
D: .; size: .; length: 15; V: TRBV6-5; J: TRBJ2-5; DNA: TGTGCCAGCAGCCCCGATTACATAGGGAGAGAGACCCAGTACTTC; CDR3: CASSPDYIGRETQYF
D: TRBD1; size: .; length: 16; V: TRBV18; J: TRBJ2-3; DNA: TGTGCCAGCTCACGTCCCGGGACAGGATTGATAGATACGCAGTATTTT; CDR3: CASSRPGTGLIDTQYF
D: .; size: .; length: 13; V: TRBV10-1; J: TRBJ2-2; DNA: TGCGCCAGCAGTGTGGGCCCGACCGGGGAGCTGTTTTTT; CDR3: CASSVGPTGELFF
D: TRBD2; size: .; length: 15; V: TRBV19; J: TRBJ2-1; DNA: TGTGCCAGTAGGGCCGCGGGAGCCGTATACAATGAGCAGTTCTTC; CDR3: CASRAAGAVYNEQFF
D: TRBD2; size: .; length: 14; V: TRBV10-3; J: TRBJ2-1; DNA: TGTGCCATCAGGGAGCGGGAGGTCTACAATGAGCAGTTCTTC; CDR3: CAIREREVYNEQFF
D: TRBD2; size: .; length: 15; V: TRBV5-1; J: TRBJ2-5; DNA: TGCGCCAGCAGCCAAACTAGCGGGAGTGGAGAGACCCAGTACTTC; CDR3: CASSQTSGSGETQYF
D: TRBD2; size: few; length: 15; V: TRBV4-3; J: TRBJ2-1; DNA: TGCGCCAGCAGCCGCCAAGCGGGAGGGCCGAATGAGCAGTTCTTC; CDR3: CASSRQAGGPNEQFF
D: TRBD2; size: .; length: 16; V: TRBV5-1; J: TRBJ2-1; DNA: TGCGCCAGCAGCTGGGGACTAGCGGGAGTGGCGGATGAGCAGTTCTTC; CDR3: CASSWGLAGVADEQFF
D: TRBD2; size: few; length: 20; V: TRBV4-2; J: TRBJ2-1; DNA: TGTGCCAGCAGCCAAGATTCCCCTGCTAGCGGGAGGCTCGTTGTAAATGAGCAGTTCTTC; CDR3: CASSQDSPASGRLVVNEQFF